Presented here are 32 T cell receptor beta chains from one specimen sequenced in a study of T cells after posttransplantation cyclophosphamide. Methotrexate plus calcineurin inhibitor accompanied controls' myeloablative marrow transplants; sampling was 1 year later. Assay: immunoSEQ multiplex PCR; the TCRdb copy retains only in-frame clones and omits some. This table holds roughly 17,000 clones, approximately 81% found once. The sample was PBMCs, taken after allogeneic stem cell transplant with calcineurin inhibitor and methotrexate. The receptors were sampled from a female patient aged 18 to 30 who received an allogeneic stem cell transplant from an unrelated donor, was CMV-positive, and had acute and chronic GVHD. These T cells may partly come from the graft donor.

The chain couples TRBV6-6 to TRBJ2-7, with D possibly TRBD2 on 5 matching bases. CDR1 and CDR2 (germline): MNHNY, SVGAGI (reference sequence). The CDR3 is 12 residues long. V was cut by 2 bases and J by 5 bases, with 7 bases left in between. The CDR3 bases are TGTGCCAGCAGTTACGGAGGAAACGAGCAGTACTTC. It encodes CASSYGGNEQYF.

The chain uses TRBV4-2 and TRBJ2-5, with 10 bases aligning to TRBD1. This CDR3 spans 13 amino acids. CDR1 LGHNA and CDR2 YNFKEQ come from the germline V gene. V lost 4 bases to trimming and J lost 4 bases; unmatched junction nucleotides: 0. DNA for the CDR3: TGTGCCAGCAGCCGGACAGGGGGAGAGACCCAGTACTTC. Translating gives CASSRTGGETQYF.

This clone was observed once. The chain links TRBV12-5 to TRBJ2-1, with 8 positions matching TRBD1. Per germline, CDR1 LGHNT and CDR2 FRNRAP. The CDR3 has 13 residues. The trim removed 4 bases at V and 6 bases at J, leaving 2 bases unmatched. The CDR3 spells CASGWDRTNEQFF. The DNA of the CDR3 is TGTGCTAGTGGTTGGGACAGGACCAATGAGCAGTTCTTC.

The V gene is TRBV28, the J gene TRBJ2-7; the match to TRBD1 covers 9 bases. This CDR3 has 15 residues. Germline V gene data show CDR1 as MDHEN and CDR2 as SYDVKM. V was pared by 5 bases and J by 5 bases, with 10 bases of the junction left unmatched. The CDR3, as DNA: TGTGCCAGCAGTCGAACCGGGACAGGGCGGGACGAGCAGTACTTC. This encodes CASSRTGTGRDEQYF.

This chain connects TRBV19 to TRBJ2-5, with unresolved D. The germline gives CDR1 LNHDA, CDR2 SQIVND (reference sequence). This CDR3 is 12 amino acids long. Trimming cost V 4 bases and J 2 bases, with 5 bases left between them. The CDR3 protein is CASSTQQETQYF. In nucleotides, the CDR3 is TGTGCCAGTAGTACACAGCAAGAGACCCAGTACTTC.

The rearrangement uses TRBV5-1 and TRBJ1-2, with 9 bases that match TRBD1. The CDR3 sequence is 16 residues long. Germline CDR1 reads SGHRS; CDR2 reads YFSETQ. The junction had 12 bases not matched to a gene; V was cut back by 3 bases and J by 6 bases. The CDR3 region has the DNA TGCGCCAGCAGCTCGGCCGGGACAGGGTTAATGGATGGCTACACCTTC. As protein: CASSSAGTGLMDGYTF.

This chain joins TRBV2 and TRBJ2-7; no clear D gene. The V end lost 1 base, the J end lost 3 bases, and 7 bases lay between the germline ends. The CDR3 length is 13 residues. In germline, CDR1 is SNHLY, CDR2 FYNNEI. CDR3 coding DNA: TGTGCCAGCAGTGAAGGGCAGAACTACGAGCAGTACTTC. Its translation: CASSEGQNYEQYF.

This chain joins TRBV5-4 and TRBJ1-1, with D hard to call. The V and J ends lost 0 bases and 0 bases respectively, with 6 bases between them. The length of the CDR3 is 14 residues. The germline gives CDR1 SGHNT, CDR2 YYREEE (reference sequence). The CDR3 spells CASSLENMNTEAFF. The CDR3 coding sequence is TGTGCCAGCAGCTTGGAAAACATGAACACTGAAGCTTTCTTT.

The genes are TRBV28 and TRBJ1-1; 9 bases map to TRBD1. Germline V CDR1 and CDR2: MDHEN, SYDVKM. The trim removed 2 bases at V and 4 bases at J, leaving 11 bases unmatched. The CDR3 length is 17 residues. Written as DNA, the CDR3 is TGTGCCAGCAGTTTAGCTGGGACAGGGTGGTTGGTCACTGAAGCTTTCTTT. Protein: CASSLAGTGWLVTEAFF.

This chain joins TRBV12-5 and TRBJ2-5; the D is unclear. This CDR3 region has 11 residues. V was shortened by 3 bases and J by 3 bases, with 2 bases between the two germline ends. Looked up from germline, CDR1 is LGHNT and CDR2 is FRNRAP. CDR3 bases: TGTGCTAGTGGTTTCAAAGAGACCCAGTACTTC. It encodes CASGFKETQYF. Supplemented by reference TRBV12-5 and TRBJ2-5, the full variable domain reads DARVTQTPRHKVTEMGQEVTMRCQPILGHNTVFWYRQTMMQGLELLAYFRNRAPLDDSGMPKDRFSAEMPDATLATLKIQPSEPRDSAVYFCASGFKETQYFGPGTRLLVL.

The rearrangement uses TRBV13 and TRBJ2-4, with TRBD1 matching 9 bases. Germline V gene data show CDR1 as PRHDT and CDR2 as FYEKMQ (reference sequence). The CDR3 covers 17 residues. Trimming at V came to 10 bases and at J to 1 base, leaving 14 bases not matched to a gene. CDR3 nucleotide sequence: TGTGCCACCAAACGTAACAGGGGGCTTGGGGCCAAAAACATTCAGTACTTC. Amino acid sequence: CATKRNRGLGAKNIQYF.

V is TRBV6-1 and J is TRBJ2-2; no firm D call. Germline CDR1 and CDR2: MNHNS and SASEGT. This CDR3 is built from 15 residues. Trimming cost V 1 base and J 4 bases, with 10 bases left between them. The CDR3 DNA reads TGTGCCAGCAGTGAAGGACACCTCCCCACCGGGGAGCTGTTTTTT. This sequence encodes CASSEGHLPTGELFF.

By share of the sample, this clone is medium-sized (0.01 to 0.1%). This chain links TRBV10-3 with TRBJ1-1; a weak D match, TRBD1 (5 bases). The CDR3 length is 16 residues. Between the trimmed V and J ends, which lost 2 bases and 2 bases, there was a span of 15 bases. Germline V lookup: CDR1 ENHRY, CDR2 SYGVKD. This CDR3 is CAISERGKQENTEAFF. The CDR3 coding sequence is TGTGCCATCAGTGAGAGAGGCAAACAGGAAAACACTGAAGCTTTCTTT.

The V gene is TRBV28, the J gene TRBJ1-2, with no clear D. The germline gives CDR1 MDHEN, CDR2 SYDVKM. The CDR3 is 14 amino acids. Between the trimmed V and J ends, which lost 8 bases and 1 base, there was a span of 14 bases. The CDR3, as DNA: TGTGCCAGCTCTTGGAGAGGCGATAACTATGGCTACACCTTC. Residues: CASSWRGDNYGYTF.

This chain links TRBV15 with TRBJ2-5, with D unresolved. Trimming shortened V by 5 bases and J by 4 bases, and 8 bases separated the two germline ends. The CDR3 consists of 12 residues. Germline values: CDR1 LNHNV, CDR2 YYDKDF (reference sequence). The CDR3 protein is CATSLSVETQYF. The CDR3 DNA sequence: TGTGCCACCAGCTTATCGGTAGAGACCCAGTACTTC.

As to this clone: Other DNA sequences in the same sample also yield this CDR3. The chain carries TRBV28 and TRBJ2-7; D is undetermined. V lost 9 bases, J lost 1 base, and 7 bases lay in between. Germline loops: CDR1 MDHEN, CDR2 SYDVKM. The CDR3 consists of 11 residues. The CDR3 DNA sequence: TGTGCCAGTTCAGGATCCTACGAGCAGTACTTC. Protein product: CASSGSYEQYF.

CDR3 in amino acids: CASPLLGVKTVEQFF. In DNA, the CDR3 is TGCGCCAGCCCGCTCCTTGGTGTTAAAACGGTTGAGCAGTTCTTC. J is TRBJ2-1 and V is TRBV10-1; no reliable D call. V was clipped by 8 bases and J by 9 bases, with 23 bases between them. Germline CDR1 and CDR2: WNHNN and SYGVQD (reference sequence). CDR3 size: 15 residues.

The rearrangement joins TRBV5-8 to TRBJ2-1; D is uncertain. The germline V gene encodes CDR1 SGHTS and CDR2 YDEGEE. V was clipped by 3 bases and J by 2 bases, with 12 bases between them. The CDR3 extends over 15 amino acids. The CDR3 here is CASSYPDWAYNEQFF. In DNA form, the CDR3 reads TGTGCCAGCAGCTACCCCGACTGGGCCTACAATGAGCAGTTCTTC.

The rearrangement links TRBV12-5 to TRBJ2-3, with a possible D match to TRBD2 (6 bases). This CDR3 spans 16 amino acids. V shed 5 bases and J shed 3 bases, with 18 bases lying between them. Per germline, CDR1 LGHNT and CDR2 FRNRAP. The CDR3 DNA reads TGTGCTAGTGGTCCCCCGGGAGCGCAAATGACAGATACGCAGTATTTT. This codes for CASGPPGAQMTDTQYF.

V and J are TRBV11-2 and TRBJ2-5, with 10 bases matching TRBD1. CDR3 size: 18 residues. The V and J ends lost 2 bases and 4 bases, in that order; junction bases with no gene match: 13. Germline CDR1 and CDR2: SGHAT and FQNNGV. The CDR3 nucleotides read TGTGCCAGCAGCTTAATAATCGGACAGGGGGACGTGGGAGAGACCCAGTACTTC. This gives the protein CASSLIIGQGDVGETQYF.

The CDR3 bases are TGTGCCAGCAGCCCCGAACGGCGGAGGGGCACAGATACGCAGTATTTT. It encodes CASSPERRRGTDTQYF. The chain uses TRBV9 and TRBJ2-3, with D possibly being TRBD2 (6 bases). The CDR3 covers 16 residues. The V end was cut by 4 bases, the J end by 1 base, with 16 bases between. CDR1 SGDLS and CDR2 YYNGEE come from the germline V gene. Drawing the rest from reference TRBV9 and TRBJ2-3, the complete variable domain is DSGVTQTPKHLITATGQRVTLRCSPRSGDLSVYWYQQSLDQGLQFLIQYYNGEERAKGNILERFSAQQFPDLHSELNLSSLELGDSALYFCASSPERRRGTDTQYFGPGTRLTVL.

This chain connects TRBV19 to TRBJ2-1; 8 positions agree with TRBD1. Germline assignment: CDR1 LNHDA and CDR2 SQIVND (reference sequence). The CDR3 is 14 residues long. V lost 3 bases to trimming and J lost 6 bases; unmatched junction nucleotides: 4. The CDR3 sequence: CASSMGTGGNEQFF. For the CDR3, the DNA is TGTGCCAGTAGTATGGGAACAGGGGGCAATGAGCAGTTCTTC. Full variable domain (outside the CDR3, taken from reference TRBV19 and TRBJ2-1): DGGITQSPKYLFRKEGQNVTLSCEQNLNHDAMYWYRQDPGQGLRLIYYSQIVNDFQKGDIAEGYSVSREKKESFPLTVTSAQKNPTAFYLCASSMGTGGNEQFFGPGTRLTVL.

V and J are TRBV30 and TRBJ2-1; TRBD2 might be the D (6 bases). Trimming shortened V by 1 base and J by 0 bases, and 22 bases separated the two germline ends. Germline values: CDR1 GTSNPN, CDR2 SVGIG (reference sequence). The CDR3 extends over 19 amino acids. In nucleotides, the CDR3 is TGTGCCTGGAGTGGTCTCGGGAGTCGTTCAGGGAGCTCCTACAATGAGCAGTTCTTC. Protein sequence: CAWSGLGSRSGSSYNEQFF.

The chain uses TRBV2 and TRBJ1-2, with D perhaps TRBD1 (6 bases). Deletions cut 6 bases from V and 4 bases from J, with 18 bases between. The CDR3 spans 15 residues. Per the germline V gene, CDR1 is SNHLY and CDR2 is FYNNEI. Here the CDR3 reads CASSGNSGALYGYTF. The CDR3, as DNA: TGTGCCAGCAGCGGGAACTCAGGGGCCCTCTATGGCTACACCTTC.

J is TRBJ2-5 and V is TRBV2; the match to TRBD2 covers 7 bases. The CDR3 contains 13 residues. Trimming cost V 7 bases and J 5 bases; bases outside gene matches: 7. Germline V lookup: CDR1 SNHLY, CDR2 FYNNEI. The CDR3 protein is CASIGEGMETQYF. CDR3 in DNA: TGTGCCAGCATAGGGGAGGGGATGGAGACCCAGTACTTC.

The rearrangement uses TRBV4-2 and TRBJ2-2; 8 positions agree with TRBD2. There are 17 residues in the CDR3. V lost 0 bases to trimming and J lost 4 bases; unmatched junction nucleotides: 7. The germline V gene has CDR1 LGHNA and CDR2 YNFKEQ. CDR3: CASSQERARGGTGELFF. CDR3 nucleotide sequence: TGTGCCAGCAGCCAAGAGAGGGCCCGGGGGGGCACCGGGGAGCTGTTTTTT.

The chain recombines TRBV7-8 with TRBJ2-2; 11 nucleotides agree with TRBD2. CDR1 and CDR2 from the germline V gene are SGHVS and FQNEAQ. This CDR3 comprises 19 residues. The J segment lost 3 bases and the V segment lost 6 bases, leaving 15 bases of the junction unmatched. CDR3 loop: CASSLGVAGGEGDTGELFF. CDR3 DNA: TGTGCCAGCAGTCTCGGGGTAGCGGGAGGGGAAGGGGACACCGGGGAGCTGTTTTTT.

To note about this clone: Given a far larger clone just one base away, this is likely a sequencing read error. This chain connects TRBV4-2 to TRBJ1-3; tentative D call: TRBD1 (5 bases). The CDR3 spans 17 residues. The germline CDR1 and CDR2 sequences are LGHNA and YNFKEQ. Trimming pared 4 bases from V and 0 bases from J, leaving 16 bases between. The CDR3 loop is CASSRQLTGDSGNTIYF. CDR3 coding DNA: TGTGCCAGCAGCCGACAGCTTACAGGAGACTCTGGAAACACCATATATTTT.

The V call is TRBV7-2, the J call TRBJ1-1; 10 nucleotides match TRBD1. CDR3 length: 14 residues. Losses at the gene ends were 5 bases for V and 9 bases for J; bases not matched to a gene: 9. CDR1 is SGHTA, CDR2 FQGNSA, per germline. The CDR3 loop is CASSQTATGGKAFF. CDR3 in DNA: TGTGCCAGCAGCCAAACCGCGACAGGGGGCAAAGCTTTCTTT.

V and J are TRBV5-1 and TRBJ2-7; TRBD2 matches at 9 bases. The CDR3 has 15 amino acids. After removal of 0 bases from V and 4 bases from J, the junction contained 5 bases not matched to a gene. Looked up from germline, CDR1 is SGHRS and CDR2 is YFSETQ. The CDR3 bases are TGCGCCAGCAGCTTGGGTAGCGGGAGCGCTTACGAGCAGTACTTC. Translation: CASSLGSGSAYEQYF. The full variable domain, completed using reference TRBV5-1 and TRBJ2-7, is KAGVTQTPRYLIKTRGQQVTLSCSPISGHRSVSWYQQTPGQGLQFLFEYFSETQRNKGNFPGRFSGRQFSNSRSEMNVSTLELGDSALYLCASSLGSGSAYEQYFGPGTRLTVT.

V gene TRBV10-1 combines with J gene TRBJ2-7; 7 bases are a match to TRBD1. The CDR3 consists of 12 residues. The germline gives CDR1 WNHNN, CDR2 SYGVQD (reference sequence). Trimming at V came to 4 bases and at J to 3 bases, leaving 0 bases not matched to a gene. CDR3 in amino acids: CASSGDSYEQYF. The CDR3 DNA is TGCGCCAGCAGTGGGGACAGCTACGAGCAGTACTTC.

The J gene is TRBJ1-5, the V gene TRBV6-5, with no clear D. V shed 5 bases and J shed 4 bases, with 12 bases lying between them. The CDR3 consists of 14 residues. CDR1 is MNHEY, CDR2 SVGAGI, per germline. The CDR3 spells CASSQSAGNQPQHF. The CDR3 DNA reads as TGTGCCAGCAGTCAATCCGCCGGGAATCAGCCCCAGCATTTT.